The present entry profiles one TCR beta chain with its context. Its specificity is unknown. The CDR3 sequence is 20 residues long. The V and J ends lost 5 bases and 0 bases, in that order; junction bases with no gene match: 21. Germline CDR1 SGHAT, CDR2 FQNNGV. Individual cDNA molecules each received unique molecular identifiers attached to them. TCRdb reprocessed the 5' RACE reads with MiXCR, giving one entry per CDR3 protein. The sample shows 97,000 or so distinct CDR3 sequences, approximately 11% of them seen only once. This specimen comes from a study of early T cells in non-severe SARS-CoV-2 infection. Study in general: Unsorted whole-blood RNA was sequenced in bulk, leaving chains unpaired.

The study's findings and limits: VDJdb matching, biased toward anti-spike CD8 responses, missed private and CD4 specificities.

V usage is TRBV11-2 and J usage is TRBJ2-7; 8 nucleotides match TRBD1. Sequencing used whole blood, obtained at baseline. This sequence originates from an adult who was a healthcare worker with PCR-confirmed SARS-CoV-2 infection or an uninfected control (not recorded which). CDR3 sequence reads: CASSPVRRDRNRASSYEQYF. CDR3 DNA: TGTGCCAGCAGCCCAGTCCGCCGGGACAGGAATAGGGCGAGCTCCTACGAGCAGTACTTC.